This TCR beta chain was captured in a study of OX40 agonist ivuxolimab in advanced cancers. Study in general: A diagnosis of hepatocellular carcinoma, melanoma, renal cell or head and neck cancer was present in dose-escalation patients. Patients were about 83% male with ages roughly 23 to 85, mean about 65.

To note about this clone: Its antigen is not known.

Whole-study results and caveats: Both blood CD4+ and CD8+ T cells showed clonal growth by week 6 at 0.1 to 3.0 mg/kg.

Drawing of blood for sampling happened at baseline, at cycle 4 day 1, and at cycle 7 day 1. Produced via immunoSEQ multiplex PCR; TCRdb's table is partial and in-frame only. The sample lists over 45,000 clones; roughly 84% were seen once. This specimen consisted of CD4+ or CD8+ T cells sorted from blood, obtained in a trial of the OX40 agonist ivuxolimab. The source is an adult with an advanced solid tumor such as melanoma, head and neck, liver or kidney cancer.

The CDR3 region has the DNA TGTGCCAGCAGTTCTGGGACTAGCGGGCTGGCGAACACCGGGGAGCTGTTTTTT. This gives the protein CASSSGTSGLANTGELFF. This chain connects TRBV28 to TRBJ2-2; TRBD2 aligns across 12 bases. The V segment lost 4 bases and the J segment 0 bases; nucleotides outside the gene matches: 6. This CDR3 comprises 18 residues. Germline CDR1 and CDR2: MDHEN and SYDVKM.